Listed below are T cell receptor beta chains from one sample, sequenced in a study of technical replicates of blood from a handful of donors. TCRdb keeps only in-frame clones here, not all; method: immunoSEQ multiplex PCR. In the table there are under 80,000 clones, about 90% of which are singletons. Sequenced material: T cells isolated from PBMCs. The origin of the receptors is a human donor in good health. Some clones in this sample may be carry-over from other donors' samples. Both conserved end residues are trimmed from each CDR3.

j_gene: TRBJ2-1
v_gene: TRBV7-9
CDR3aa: ASSFDGEASGSSDEQF

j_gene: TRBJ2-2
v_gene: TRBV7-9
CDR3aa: ASIRGLAGVGGTGELF

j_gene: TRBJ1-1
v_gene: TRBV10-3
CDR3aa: AIRGQGNTEAF

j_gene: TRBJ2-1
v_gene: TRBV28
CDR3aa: ASSSLEISYNEQF

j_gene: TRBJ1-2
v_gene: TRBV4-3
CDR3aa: ASSQLSAETNYGYT

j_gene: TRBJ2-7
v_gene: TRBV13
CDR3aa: ASSLEGAYEQY

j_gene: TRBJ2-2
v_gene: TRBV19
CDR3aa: ASMNRGYTGELF

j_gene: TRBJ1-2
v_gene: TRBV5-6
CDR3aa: ASSLVTGNYGYT

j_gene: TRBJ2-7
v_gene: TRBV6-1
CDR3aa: ASSEGRGVYEQY

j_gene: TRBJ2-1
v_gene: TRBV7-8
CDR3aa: ASSLTSYNEQF

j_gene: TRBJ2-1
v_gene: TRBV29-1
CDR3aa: SVVETGSSYNEQF

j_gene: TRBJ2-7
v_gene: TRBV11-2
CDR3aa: ASSLGSGRLSEQY

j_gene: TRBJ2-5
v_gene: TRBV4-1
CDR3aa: ASSQLAGVVETQY

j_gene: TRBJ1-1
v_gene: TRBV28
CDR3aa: ASVRQLNTEAF

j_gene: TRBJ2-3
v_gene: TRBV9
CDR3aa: ASSAWRDGIDTQY

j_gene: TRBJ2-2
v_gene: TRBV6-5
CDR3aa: ASRPPGQGTGELF